This TCR beta chain was profiled in a study of blood T cell repertoires in COVID-19. Turning to the study itself: Donors in the United States, Italy and Spain gave samples during acute or convalescent COVID-19. The cDNA or gDNA used as material had been derived from T cells, B-cell-depleted T cells, or PBMCs.

Original analysis: Reference gene primer amplification gave estimated nucleated cell counts. Measured with immunoSEQ multiplex PCR; TCRdb has only the in-frame clones, and not every one. That table gives V, J and clone size, and the DNA gave D and trimming. The sample lists about 300,000 clones; roughly nine tenths were seen once. In assigning cohorts, the study relied on participant-reported clinical history. Germline V lookup: CDR1 WSHSY, CDR2 SAAADI. The CDR3 runs 18 residues. V lost 1 base and J 1 base, leaving 18 bases between the germline ends. The chain joins TRBV10-2 to TRBJ2-3; D possibly corresponds to TRBD2 (6 bases). This TCR was recovered from a woman between 45 and 60 years old who had been exposed to COVID-19. Sequences were obtained from PBMCs or T cells enriched from blood (not recorded which). The CDR3 region is CASSELEGSFGGTDTQYF. CDR3 sequence (DNA): TGCGCCAGCAGTGAGTTGGAGGGATCCTTTGGCGGCACAGATACGCAGTATTTT.